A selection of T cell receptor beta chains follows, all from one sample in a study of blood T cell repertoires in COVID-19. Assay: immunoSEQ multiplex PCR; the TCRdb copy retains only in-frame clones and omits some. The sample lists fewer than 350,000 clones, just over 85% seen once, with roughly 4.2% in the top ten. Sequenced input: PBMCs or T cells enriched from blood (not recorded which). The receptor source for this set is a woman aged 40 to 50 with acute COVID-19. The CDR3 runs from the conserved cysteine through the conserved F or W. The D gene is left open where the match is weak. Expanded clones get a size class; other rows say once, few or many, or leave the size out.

cdr3_aa: CASSYSAGPGANVLTF; cdr3_nt: TGTGCCAGCAGTTACTCCGCGGGGCCTGGGGCCAACGTCCTGACTTTC; j_call: TRBJ2-6; d_call: -; v_call: TRBV6-6; clone_size: -
cdr3_aa: CASRPLAGGETQYF; cdr3_nt: TGTGCCAGCAGGCCACTAGCGGGAGGGGAGACCCAGTACTTC; j_call: TRBJ2-5; d_call: TRBD2; v_call: TRBV2; clone_size: -
cdr3_aa: CSVEDRGSDGYTF; cdr3_nt: TGCAGCGTTGAAGATCGGGGGTCAGATGGCTACACCTTC; j_call: TRBJ1-2; d_call: -; v_call: TRBV29-1; clone_size: -
cdr3_aa: CASRGAGTTEAFF; cdr3_nt: TGTGCCAGCAGGGGGGCAGGGACCACTGAAGCTTTCTTT; j_call: TRBJ1-1; d_call: -; v_call: TRBV6-4; clone_size: -
cdr3_aa: CASSPSEWETQYF; cdr3_nt: TGCGCCAGCAGCCCCTCGGAGTGGGAGACCCAGTACTTC; j_call: TRBJ2-5; d_call: -; v_call: TRBV4-1; clone_size: -
cdr3_aa: CASSEKTCTSTDTQYF; cdr3_nt: TGTGCCAGCAGCGAAAAGACTTGTACTAGCACAGATACGCAGTATTTT; j_call: TRBJ2-3; d_call: -; v_call: TRBV21-1; clone_size: -
cdr3_aa: CASSGGVLHEQYF; cdr3_nt: TGTGCCAGCAGTGGCGGGGTACTCCACGAGCAGTACTTC; j_call: TRBJ2-7; d_call: -; v_call: TRBV6-2/TRBV6-3; clone_size: -
cdr3_aa: CASSLWGGDTGELFF; cdr3_nt: TGTGCCAGCAGTTTGTGGGGAGGGGACACCGGGGAGCTGTTTTTT; j_call: TRBJ2-2; d_call: TRBD2; v_call: TRBV27; clone_size: -
cdr3_aa: CASSQMSIGVGRGAFF; cdr3_nt: TGCGCCAGCAGTCAAATGAGTATAGGGGTGGGTAGGGGGGCTTTCTTT; j_call: TRBJ1-1; d_call: -; v_call: TRBV23-1; clone_size: -
cdr3_aa: CASSLEQTSVLFF; cdr3_nt: TGTGCCAGCAGCTTGGAACAGACCTCGGTACTGTTTTTT; j_call: TRBJ1-4; d_call: -; v_call: TRBV5-8; clone_size: -
cdr3_aa: CASSYDFPAPYEQYF; cdr3_nt: TGCGCCAGCAGCTACGACTTCCCAGCTCCCTACGAGCAGTACTTC; j_call: TRBJ2-7; d_call: -; v_call: TRBV5-1; clone_size: -
cdr3_aa: CASSTLAGAGTQYF; cdr3_nt: TGTGCCAGTAGTACCCTAGCGGGAGCGGGGACCCAGTACTTC; j_call: TRBJ2-5; d_call: TRBD2; v_call: TRBV19; clone_size: -
cdr3_aa: CASGTGDYGYTF; cdr3_nt: TGTGCCAGCGGGACAGGAGACTATGGCTACACCTTC; j_call: TRBJ1-2; d_call: TRBD1; v_call: TRBV12-3/TRBV12-4; clone_size: few
cdr3_aa: CASSSDSHRTDTQYF; cdr3_nt: TGTGCCAGCAGCTCAGACTCCCACCGAACAGATACGCAGTATTTT; j_call: TRBJ2-3; d_call: -; v_call: TRBV7-2; clone_size: -